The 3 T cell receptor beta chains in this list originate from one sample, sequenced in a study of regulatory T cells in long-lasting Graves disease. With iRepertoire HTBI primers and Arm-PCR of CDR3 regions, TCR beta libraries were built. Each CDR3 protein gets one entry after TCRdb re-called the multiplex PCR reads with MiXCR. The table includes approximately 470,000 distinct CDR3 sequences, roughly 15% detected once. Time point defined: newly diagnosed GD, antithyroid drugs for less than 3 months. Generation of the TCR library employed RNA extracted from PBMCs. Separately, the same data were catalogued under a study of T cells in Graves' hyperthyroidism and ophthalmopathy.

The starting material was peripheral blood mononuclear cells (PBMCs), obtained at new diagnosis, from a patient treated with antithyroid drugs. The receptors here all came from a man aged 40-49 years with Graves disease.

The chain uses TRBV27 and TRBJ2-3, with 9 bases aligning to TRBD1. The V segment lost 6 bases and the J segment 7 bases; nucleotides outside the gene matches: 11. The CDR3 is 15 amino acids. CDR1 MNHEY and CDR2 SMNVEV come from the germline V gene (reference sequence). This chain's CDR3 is CASSTLGQGKNTQYF. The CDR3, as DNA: TGTGCCAGCAGCACTTTAGGACAGGGGAAAAATACGCAGTATTTT.

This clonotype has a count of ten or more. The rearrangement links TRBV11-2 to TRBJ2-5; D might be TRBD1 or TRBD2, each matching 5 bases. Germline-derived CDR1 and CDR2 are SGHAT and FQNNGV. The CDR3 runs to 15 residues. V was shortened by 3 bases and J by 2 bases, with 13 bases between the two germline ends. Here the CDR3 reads CASSLSPGSQETQYF. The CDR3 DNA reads TGTGCCAGCAGCTTGTCCCCAGGGAGTCAAGAGACCCAGTACTTC.

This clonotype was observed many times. CDR3 loop: CASSSERSGHEQFF. CDR3 sequence (DNA): TGTGCCAGCAGTTCCGAACGGTCGGGGCATGAGCAGTTCTTC. The V call is TRBV28, the J call TRBJ2-1; D might be TRBD1 or TRBD2, each matching 5 bases. V lost 4 bases and J 8 bases, leaving 15 bases between the germline ends. CDR1 is MDHEN and CDR2 is SYDVKM in the germline V gene. CDR3 length equals 14 residues.